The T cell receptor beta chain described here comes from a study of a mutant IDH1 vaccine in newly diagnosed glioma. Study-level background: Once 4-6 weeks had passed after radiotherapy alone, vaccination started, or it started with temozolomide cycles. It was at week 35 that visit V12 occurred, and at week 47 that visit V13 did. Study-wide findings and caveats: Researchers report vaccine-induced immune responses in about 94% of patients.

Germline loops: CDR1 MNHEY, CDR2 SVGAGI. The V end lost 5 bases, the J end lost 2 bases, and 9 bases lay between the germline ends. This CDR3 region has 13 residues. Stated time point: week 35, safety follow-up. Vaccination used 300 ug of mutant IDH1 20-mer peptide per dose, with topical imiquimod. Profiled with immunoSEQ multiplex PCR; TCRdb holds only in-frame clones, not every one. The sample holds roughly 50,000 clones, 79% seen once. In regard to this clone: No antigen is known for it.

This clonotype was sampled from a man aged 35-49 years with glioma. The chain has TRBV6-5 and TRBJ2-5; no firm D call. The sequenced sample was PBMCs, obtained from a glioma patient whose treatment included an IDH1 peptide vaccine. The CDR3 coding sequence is TGTGCCAGCAGTCCAAACCCACAAGAGACCCAGTACTTC. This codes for CASSPNPQETQYF.